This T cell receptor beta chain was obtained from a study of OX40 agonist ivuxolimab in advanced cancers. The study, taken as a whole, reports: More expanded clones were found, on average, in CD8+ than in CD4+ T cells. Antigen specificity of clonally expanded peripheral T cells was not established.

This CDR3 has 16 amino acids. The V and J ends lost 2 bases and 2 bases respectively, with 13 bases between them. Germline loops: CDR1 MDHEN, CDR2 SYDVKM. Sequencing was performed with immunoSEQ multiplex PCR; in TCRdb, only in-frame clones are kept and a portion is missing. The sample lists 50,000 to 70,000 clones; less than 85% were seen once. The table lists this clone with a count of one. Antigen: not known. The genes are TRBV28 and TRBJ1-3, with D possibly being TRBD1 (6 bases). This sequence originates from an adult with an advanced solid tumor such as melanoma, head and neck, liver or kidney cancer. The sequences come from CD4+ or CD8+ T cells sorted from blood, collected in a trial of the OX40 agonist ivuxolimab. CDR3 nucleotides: TGTGCCAGCAGTTTAGGGCAGGGGTCAGCTGGAAACACCATATATTTT. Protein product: CASSLGQGSAGNTIYF. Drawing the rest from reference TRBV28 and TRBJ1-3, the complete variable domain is DVKVTQSSRYLVKRTGEKVFLECVQDMDHENMFWYRQDPGLGLRLIYFSYDVKMKEKGDIPEGYSVSREKKERFSLILESASTNQTSMYLCASSLGQGSAGNTIYFGEGSWLTVV.